The present TCR beta chain was sequenced within a study of blood T cell repertoires in COVID-19. On the study more broadly: Nucleic acid was either cDNA or gDNA, and it came from T cells, B-cell-depleted T cells, or PBMCs.

CDR1 is MNHEY and CDR2 is SVGAGI in the germline V gene. Trimming at V came to 4 bases and at J to 10 bases, leaving 6 bases not matched to a gene. There are 14 residues in the CDR3. Only in-frame clones appear in the TCRdb table, and some are missing; sequencing was by immunoSEQ multiplex PCR. The sample lists about 320,000 clones, approximately 88% seen once, with around 6.6% in the top ten. The sequence was collected from a man younger than 35 who had recovered from COVID-19. Input material: peripheral blood. V and J are TRBV6-5 and TRBJ1-6; 8 bases match TRBD1. The CDR3 DNA reads as TGTGCCAGCAGTTGGACAGGGATTGCCTCACCCCTCCACTTT. It codes for CASSWTGIASPLHF.